This TCR beta chain is from a study of T cells in Graves' hyperthyroidism and ophthalmopathy. Fresh 10 ml peripheral blood yielded PBMCs. In this sample, this clonotype turned up a few times. Its target is not known. Authors of the study amplified TCR beta CDR3 regions from RNA transcripts. TCR CDR3 underwent first-round RT-PCR with the HTBI primer set. One entry per CDR3 protein, called by TCRdb with MiXCR from the multiplex PCR reads. The table shows about 600,000 distinct CDR3 sequences, with 15% to 20% occurring only once. Losses at the gene ends were 2 bases for V and 6 bases for J; bases not matched to a gene: 6. From germline, CDR1 is SNHLY and CDR2 FYNNEI. The CDR3 consists of 16 residues. Notes on the study in general: In validation, the model predicted ophthalmopathy. These predictions came a median about 6.5 months before onset.

The TCR sequence derives from a woman aged 40 to 50 with Graves' ophthalmopathy. Sequencing was performed on blood. The chain recombines TRBV2 with TRBJ1-6; 8 nucleotides align to TRBD1. CDR3 loop: CASSELGRGPNSPLHF. The CDR3 nucleotides read TGTGCCAGCAGTGAATTAGGCAGGGGGCCTAATTCACCCCTCCACTTT. Filled out from reference TRBV2 and TRBJ1-6, the complete variable domain reads EPEVTQTPSHQVTQMGQEVILRCVPISNHLYFYWYRQILGQKVEFLVSFYNNEISEKSEIFDDQFSVERPDGSNFTLKIRSTKLEDSAMYFCASSELGRGPNSPLHFGNGTRLTVT.